Shown below are 4 T cell receptor beta chains from a single sample sequenced in a study of PD-L1 blockade in urothelial cancer. TCRdb's table, derived via immunoSEQ multiplex PCR, lists solely in-frame clones and lacks some. The sample has around 40,000 clones, 85% to 90% seen once; the top ten hold approximately 2%. This specimen was PBMCs, taken around atezolizumab (anti-PD-L1) treatment. Source of these receptors: a man aged 55 to 70 with urothelial cancer.

This chain links TRBV11-2 with TRBJ2-1, with D unresolved. Germline CDR1 and CDR2: SGHAT and FQNNGV. V lost 3 bases, J lost 0 bases, and 18 bases lay in between. CDR3 length: 18 residues. CDR3: CASSFVAETRSSYNEQFF. As DNA, the CDR3 is TGTGCCAGCAGCTTCGTCGCCGAGACCCGGAGCTCCTACAATGAGCAGTTCTTC.

The chain has TRBV5-4 and TRBJ2-7; 8 nucleotides align to TRBD1. V shed 0 bases, J shed 6 bases, and the junction held 8 bases outside the gene matches. The CDR3 covers 15 residues. Germline CDR1 SGHNT, CDR2 YYREEE (reference sequence). CDR3 region: CASSLAGQGYGEQYF. The CDR3 coding sequence is TGTGCCAGCAGCTTGGCTGGACAGGGTTATGGCGAGCAGTACTTC.

The V and J genes are TRBV15 and TRBJ2-5, with a possible D match to TRBD1 (5 bases). Trimming left V 3 bases short and J 4 bases short, with 12 bases between. The CDR3 has 14 residues. Germline CDR1 and CDR2: LNHNV and YYDKDF (reference sequence). The CDR3 region is CATSRGGQGETQYF. CDR3 nucleotide sequence: TGTGCCACCAGCAGGGGTGGGCAGGGAGAGACCCAGTACTTC.

The chain recombines TRBV25-1 with TRBJ1-2; perhaps TRBD1 as D (6 bases). The CDR3 is made up of 15 amino acids. Germline V lookup: CDR1 MGHDK, CDR2 SYGVNS. Trimming cost V 2 bases and J 5 bases, with 15 bases left between them. The DNA of the CDR3 is TGTGCCAGCAGTGAAGGGGGCGGAAAGCCTTATGGCTACACCTTC. This sequence encodes CASSEGGGKPYGYTF.